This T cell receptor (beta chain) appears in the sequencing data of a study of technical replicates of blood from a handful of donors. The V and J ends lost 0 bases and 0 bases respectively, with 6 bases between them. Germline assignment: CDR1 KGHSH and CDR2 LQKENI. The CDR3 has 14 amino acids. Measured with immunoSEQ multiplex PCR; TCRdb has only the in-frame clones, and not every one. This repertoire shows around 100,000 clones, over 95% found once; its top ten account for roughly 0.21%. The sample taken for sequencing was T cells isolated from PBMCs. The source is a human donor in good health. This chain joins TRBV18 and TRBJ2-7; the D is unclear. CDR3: CASSPPQRSYEQYF. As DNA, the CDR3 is TGTGCCAGCTCACCACCACAACGCTCCTACGAGCAGTACTTC.